A selection of T cell receptor beta chains follows, all from one sample in a study of shared clonotypes between healthy human individuals. The data were produced by immunoSEQ multiplex PCR, yet TCRdb's version contains in-frame clones alone and is incomplete. The data show about 2.2 million clones, about 92% seen once. Sequencing was done on a sample of naive CD8+ T cells from PBMCs. These receptor sequences come from a man aged 18 to 29 in good health. Some clones in this sample may be carry-over from other donors' samples. The CDR3 runs from the conserved cysteine through the conserved F or W. Fields, in order: V gene, D gene, J gene, clone size, CDR3 protein, CDR3 DNA. A D gene is named only where the DNA matches it firmly. Where a row states a size, it is once, few, many or the class of an expanded clone; other rows omit it.

>TRBV27|TRBD1|TRBJ1-5|.
CASSLGTGISNQPQHF
TGTGCCAGCAGCCTGGGGACAGGGATCAGCAATCAGCCCCAGCATTTT
>TRBV4-1|.|TRBJ2-1|.
CASSQGRPSDYLSSYNEQFF
TGCGCCAGCAGCCAAGGGCGCCCAAGCGACTACTTAAGCTCCTACAATGAGCAGTTCTTC
>TRBV29-1|.|TRBJ1-1|few
CSGMNTEAFF
TGCAGTGGAATGAACACTGAAGCTTTCTTT
>TRBV11-1|.|TRBJ2-3|.
CASSFSTDTQYF
TGTGCCAGCAGCTTTAGCACAGATACGCAGTATTTT
>TRBV7-9|.|TRBJ1-1|.
CAYRRGTEAFF
TGTGCGTATAGGAGGGGAACTGAAGCTTTCTTT
>TRBV2|TRBD1|TRBJ2-7|.
CASRAIGTGPSYEQYF
TGTGCCAGCAGGGCCATAGGGACAGGCCCTTCCTACGAGCAGTACTTC
>TRBV6-5|.|TRBJ2-1|once
CASSSTRVNEQFF
TGTGCCAGCAGTTCTACTAGGGTCAATGAGCAGTTCTTC
>TRBV4-3|TRBD1|TRBJ1-1|.
CASSQATGRTEAFF
TGCGCCAGCAGCCAAGCGACAGGGAGGACTGAAGCTTTCTTT
>TRBV28|.|TRBJ2-7|.
CASSLWQGRTYYEQYF
TGTGCCAGCAGTCTCTGGCAGGGGCGGACGTACTACGAGCAGTACTTC
>TRBV9|TRBD1|TRBJ2-7|.
CASSPTGGYSSYEQYF
TGTGCCAGCAGCCCAACAGGGGGCTACAGTTCCTACGAGCAGTACTTC
>TRBV5-5|TRBD2|TRBJ2-5|.
CASSLGLAGRGFQETQYF
TGTGCCAGCAGCTTGGGACTAGCGGGCCGAGGTTTCCAAGAGACCCAGTACTTC
>TRBV4-1|TRBD2|TRBJ2-3|.
CASSLTSGRGKDTQYF
TGCGCCAGCAGCCTGACTAGCGGGAGAGGGAAAGATACGCAGTATTTT
>TRBV7-9|.|TRBJ2-5|.
CASSSGLLKTQYF
TGTGCCAGCAGCTCCGGACTATTGAAGACCCAGTACTTC
>TRBV13|.|TRBJ2-7|once
CASSLGPRGGAYEQYF
TGTGCCAGCAGCTTAGGACCTCGGGGAGGTGCCTACGAGCAGTACTTC
>TRBV29-1|TRBD1|TRBJ2-7|.
CSVTGGQGDSYEQYF
TGCAGCGTTACCGGCGGGCAGGGGGATTCCTACGAGCAGTACTTC
>TRBV19|TRBD1|TRBJ1-1|.
CASKRTGRYPTEAFF
TGTGCCAGTAAAAGGACAGGGAGGTATCCGACTGAAGCTTTCTTT
>TRBV28|.|TRBJ1-2|.
CASSLTNRGYTF
TGTGCCAGCAGTTTAACCAACCGTGGCTACACCTTC
>TRBV13|TRBD1|TRBJ2-1|.
CASSTPDRKEQFF
TGTGCCAGCAGCACCCCGGACAGGAAAGAGCAGTTCTTC
>TRBV13|.|TRBJ1-2|.
CASSSTRPTYGYTF
TGTGCCAGCAGCTCCACCCGGCCTACCTATGGCTACACCTTC
>TRBV7-2|.|TRBJ2-7|.
CASRDPGQYEQYF
TGTGCCAGCAGAGATCCCGGACAATACGAGCAGTACTTC
>TRBV29-1|TRBD2|TRBJ2-7|.
CSVAGGPGWSYEQYF
TGCAGCGTGGCGGGAGGCCCCGGTTGGTCCTACGAGCAGTACTTC
>TRBV9|.|TRBJ1-2|.
CASSVGATSPRDGTNYGYTF
TGTGCCAGCAGCGTAGGTGCGACTAGCCCGAGGGACGGCACTAACTATGGCTACACCTTC
>TRBV27|.|TRBJ1-1|.
CASSLSNPNTEAFF
TGTGCCAGCAGTTTATCTAACCCGAACACTGAAGCTTTCTTT
>TRBV7-9|TRBD1|TRBJ1-3|.
CASSLPTGAGNTIYF
TGTGCCAGCAGCTTGCCAACAGGGGCTGGAAACACCATATATTTT
>TRBV15|TRBD1|TRBJ1-5|.
CATSRGGPGQTFNQPQHF
TGTGCCACCAGCAGAGGGGGACCGGGACAGACTTTCAATCAGCCCCAGCATTTT
>TRBV14|.|TRBJ2-7|.
CASSPLGGRDEQYF
TGTGCCAGCAGTCCCCTTGGGGGAAGAGACGAGCAGTACTTC
>TRBV4-3|.|TRBJ2-1|.
CASSHRTSRPYNEQFF
TGCGCCAGCAGCCACCGGACCAGCCGCCCCTACAATGAGCAGTTCTTC
>TRBV5-4|.|TRBJ1-2|once
CASSLDRTAVGYTF
TGTGCCAGCAGCTTGGACAGGACGGCGGTTGGCTACACCTTC
>TRBV7-8|TRBD1|TRBJ1-4|.
CASSYTGVREKLFF
TGTGCCAGCAGCTACACAGGGGTCAGGGAAAAACTGTTTTTT
>TRBV18|.|TRBJ1-5|.
CASSPPRGETSNQPQHF
TGTGCCAGCTCACCTCCACGGGGGGAGACTAGCAATCAGCCCCAGCATTTT
>TRBV7-8|.|TRBJ2-5|.
CASSPGTAHREETQYF
TGTGCCAGCAGCCCCGGGACGGCCCACAGGGAAGAGACCCAGTACTTC
>TRBV29-1|.|TRBJ2-5|.
CSVVFRSEFRQETQYF
TGCAGCGTTGTCTTCCGTTCCGAGTTCCGGCAAGAGACCCAGTACTTC
>TRBV7-8|TRBD2|TRBJ2-7|once
CASSPQAGTIYEQYF
TGTGCCAGCAGCCCACAAGCGGGGACCATTTACGAGCAGTACTTC
>TRBV4-1|.|TRBJ1-4|.
CASSLREGLNEKLFF
TGCGCCAGCAGCCTAAGGGAGGGGCTGAATGAAAAACTGTTTTTT
>TRBV10-3|TRBD1|TRBJ1-3|.
CAIRRTGQGGNTIYF
TGTGCCATCAGACGGACAGGGCAAGGAGGAAACACCATATATTTT
>TRBV2|.|TRBJ2-7|.
CASLGQAYEQYF
TGTGCCAGCCTTGGCCAGGCCTACGAGCAGTACTTC
>TRBV27|TRBD1|TRBJ2-1|.
CASSFRSGQGYNEQFF
TGTGCCAGCAGTTTTAGGTCGGGACAGGGATACAATGAGCAGTTCTTC
>TRBV27|.|TRBJ2-2|.
CASARLDGELFF
TGTGCCAGCGCTAGGTTGGACGGGGAGCTGTTTTTT